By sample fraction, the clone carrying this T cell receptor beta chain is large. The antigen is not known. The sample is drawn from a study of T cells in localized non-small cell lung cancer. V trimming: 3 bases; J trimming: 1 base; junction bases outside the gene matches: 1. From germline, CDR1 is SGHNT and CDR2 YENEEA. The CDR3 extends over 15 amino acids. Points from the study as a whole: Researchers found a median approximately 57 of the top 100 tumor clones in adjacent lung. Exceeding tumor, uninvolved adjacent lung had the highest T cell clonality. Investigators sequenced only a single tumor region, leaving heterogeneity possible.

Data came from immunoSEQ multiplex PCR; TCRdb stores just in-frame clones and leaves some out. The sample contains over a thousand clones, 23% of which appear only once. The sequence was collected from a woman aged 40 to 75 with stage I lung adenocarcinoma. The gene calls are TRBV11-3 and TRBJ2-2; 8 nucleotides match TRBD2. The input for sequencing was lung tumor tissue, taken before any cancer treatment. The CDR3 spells CASSLGLGNTGELFF. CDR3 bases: TGTGCCAGCAGCTTGGGACTAGGGAACACCGGGGAGCTGTTTTTT.